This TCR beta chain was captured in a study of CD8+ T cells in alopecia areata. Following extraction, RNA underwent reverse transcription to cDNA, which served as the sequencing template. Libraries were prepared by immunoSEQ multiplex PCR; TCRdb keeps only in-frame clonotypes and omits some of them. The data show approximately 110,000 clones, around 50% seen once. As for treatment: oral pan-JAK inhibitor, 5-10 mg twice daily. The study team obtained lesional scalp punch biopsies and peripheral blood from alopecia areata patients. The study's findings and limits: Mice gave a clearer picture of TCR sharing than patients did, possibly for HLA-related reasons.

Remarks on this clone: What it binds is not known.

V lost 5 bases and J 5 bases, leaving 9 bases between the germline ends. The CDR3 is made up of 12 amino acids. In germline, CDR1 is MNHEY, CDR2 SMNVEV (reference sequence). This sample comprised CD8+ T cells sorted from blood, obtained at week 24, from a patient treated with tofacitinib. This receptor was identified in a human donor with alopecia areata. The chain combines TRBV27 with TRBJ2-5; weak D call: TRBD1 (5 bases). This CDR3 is CASSPGYETQYF. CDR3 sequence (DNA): TGTGCCAGCAGTCCAGGGTACGAGACCCAGTACTTC.